This T cell receptor (beta chain) appears in the sequencing data of a study of blood T cell repertoires in COVID-19. Study-level information: The samples span acute and convalescent COVID-19 from the United States, Italy and Spain. In each case, the material was cDNA or gDNA derived from T cells, B-cell-depleted T cells, or PBMCs.

Those enrolled in Seattle joined during active infection and were followed longitudinally afterward. Original data processing: Amplification with reference gene primers provided the estimates of nucleated cell counts. Method: immunoSEQ multiplex PCR; TCRdb's copy keeps in-frame clones and lacks some. V, J and clone size are those of that table, while D and trimming were read from the DNA. Of just over 250,000 clones in the sample, 80% to 95% are singletons; the top ten hold about 2.5%. Germline-derived CDR1 and CDR2 are SGHTA and FQGTGA. Germline trimming cut 5 bases from V and 7 bases from J; bases unmatched to any gene: 17. The CDR3 length is 17 residues.

Sequenced material: peripheral blood. The chain recombines TRBV7-3 with TRBJ2-1; 7 nucleotides align to TRBD2. This TCR was recovered from a person aged 18-29 years with COVID-19, enrolled during active disease. CDR3 sequence: CASSPRGGASGRNEQFF. The CDR3 DNA sequence: TGTGCCAGCAGCCCACGAGGAGGGGCTAGCGGTAGGAATGAGCAGTTCTTC.